These 14 T cell receptor beta chains share one sample of origin, sequenced in a study of beta chain features in type 1 diabetes. All of the isolated RNA was reverse transcribed, so expressed TCRB transcripts were sequenced. TCRdb keeps only in-frame clones here, not all; method: immunoSEQ multiplex PCR. The table records about 300,000 clones, 8% of them present only once. Specimen: central memory CD4+ T cells from blood. These receptors came from a woman under 30 in good health.

This clone was detected only a few times. This chain uses TRBV4-3 with TRBJ1-5, with D possibly TRBD1 on 5 matching bases. From germline, CDR1 is LGHNA and CDR2 YSLEER. The CDR3 has 14 amino acids. V was trimmed by 4 bases and J by 2 bases, leaving 9 bases between them. The CDR3 sequence is CASSLDRGNQPQHF. CDR3 DNA sequence: TGCGCCAGCAGCCTAGACAGAGGCAATCAGCCCCAGCATTTT.

The chain recombines TRBV10-3 with TRBJ2-5, with 9 bases lining up with TRBD2. CDR1 and CDR2 (germline): ENHRY, SYGVKD. The V segment lost 6 bases and the J segment 2 bases; nucleotides outside the gene matches: 1. This CDR3 has 13 residues. DNA for the CDR3: TGTGCCATCAGCGGACTAGCGCAAGAGACCCAGTACTTC. Protein sequence: CAISGLAQETQYF.

The gene calls are TRBV5-1 and TRBJ2-7; D gene unclear. Trimming took 3 bases from V and 3 from J, leaving 4 bases between them. The CDR3 sequence is 11 residues long. Germline-derived CDR1 and CDR2 are SGHRS and YFSETQ. CDR3 sequence reads: CASSSNYEQYF. The CDR3 DNA reads TGCGCCAGCAGCTCCAACTACGAGCAGTACTTC.

V usage is TRBV15 and J usage is TRBJ2-3; 8 nucleotides align to TRBD1. The CDR3 is made up of 15 amino acids. V was pared by 8 bases and J by 1 base, with 8 bases of the junction left unmatched. Germline values: CDR1 LNHNV, CDR2 YYDKDF (reference sequence). CDR3 residues: CATAGGQGRTDTQYF. Written as DNA, the CDR3 is TGTGCCACCGCCGGTGGACAGGGTCGCACAGATACGCAGTATTTT.

This clone was detected once. The chain uses TRBV4-2 and TRBJ2-2; TRBD2 aligns across 10 bases. The CDR3 has 16 amino acids. Germline V gene lookup returns CDR1 LGHNA and CDR2 YNFKEQ. After removal of 1 base from V and 5 bases from J, the junction contained 4 bases not matched to a gene. CDR3 residues: CASSQVASGSTGELFF. The CDR3 DNA reads TGTGCCAGCAGCCAAGTGGCTAGCGGGAGTACCGGGGAGCTGTTTTTT.

The gene calls are TRBV27 and TRBJ2-7, with 7 bases that match TRBD1. Germline V gene sequence: CDR1 MNHEY, CDR2 SMNVEV (reference sequence). This CDR3 has 14 residues. With 6 bases clipped from V and 4 bases from J, the junction kept 9 bases outside the gene matches. The CDR3 DNA reads TGTGCCAGCAGGCGACAGGGTGGTCGGTACGAGCAGTACTTC. This codes for CASRRQGGRYEQYF.

This clone was detected ten times or more. The gene calls are TRBV9 and TRBJ2-1, with 7 bases identical to TRBD2. V was pared by 0 bases and J by 7 bases, with 10 bases of the junction left unmatched. The CDR3 is 16 amino acids. Germline assignment: CDR1 SGDLS and CDR2 YYNGEE. CDR3 nucleotide sequence: TGTGCCAGCAGCGTAGAGATTGGCGGGAGAATAAATGAGCAGTTCTTC. The encoded protein is CASSVEIGGRINEQFF.

A few counts support this clone. This chain joins TRBV19 and TRBJ2-3; TRBD2 aligns across 11 bases. The germline V gene has CDR1 LNHDA and CDR2 SQIVND (reference sequence). The ends lost 3 bases at V and 2 bases at J; junction bases unmatched: 4. The CDR3 totals 16 residues. CDR3 amino acids: CASSMRLAGSTDTQYF. The CDR3 coding sequence is TGTGCCAGTAGTATGCGACTAGCGGGATCCACAGATACGCAGTATTTT. Using reference TRBV19 and TRBJ2-3 for the parts outside the CDR3, the full variable domain is DGGITQSPKYLFRKEGQNVTLSCEQNLNHDAMYWYRQDPGQGLRLIYYSQIVNDFQKGDIAEGYSVSREKKESFPLTVTSAQKNPTAFYLCASSMRLAGSTDTQYFGPGTRLTVL.

A few counts support this clone. V gene TRBV19 combines with J gene TRBJ2-7; possibly TRBD1 for D (5 bases). Per the germline V gene, CDR1 is LNHDA and CDR2 is SQIVND (reference sequence). V was trimmed by 6 bases and J by 0 bases, leaving 12 bases between them. This CDR3 has 14 amino acids. In DNA form, the CDR3 reads TGTGCCAGTAGACAGGCCCCCAGCTCCTACGAGCAGTACTTC. It yields the protein CASRQAPSSYEQYF.

The genes are TRBV9 and TRBJ2-7; the match to TRBD1 covers 11 bases. The length of the CDR3 is 17 residues. V lost 3 bases and J lost 0; bases outside the gene matches: 8. The germline V gene has CDR1 SGDLS and CDR2 YYNGEE. CDR3 DNA: TGTGCCAGCAGCGCCTCCCCCGGGACAGGGGGCTCCTACGAGCAGTACTTC. Encoded protein: CASSASPGTGGSYEQYF.

The table lists this clone with a few counts. This rearrangement joins TRBV5-1 to TRBJ1-4; D is unclear. CDR1 and CDR2 (germline): SGHRS, YFSETQ. V was cut by 0 bases and J by 7 bases, with 7 bases left in between. This CDR3 contains 13 residues. The CDR3 sequence is CASSLGGTEKLFF. CDR3 bases: TGCGCCAGCAGCTTGGGCGGAACTGAAAAACTGTTTTTT.

The gene calls are TRBV6-1 and TRBJ1-2, with no clear D. Germline V gene lookup returns CDR1 MNHNS and CDR2 SASEGT. CDR3 size: 15 residues. V lost 3 bases, J lost 2 bases, and 13 bases lay in between. Written as DNA, the CDR3 is TGTGCCAGCAGTGATCCGGGTTCAGCAAACTATGGCTACACCTTC. It specifies CASSDPGSANYGYTF.

The rearrangement joins TRBV5-1 to TRBJ2-5; perhaps TRBD1 as D (5 bases). The ends were cut back, 4 bases at V and 5 bases at J, with 15 bases in the middle. The V gene's germline CDR1 is SGHRS and CDR2 YFSETQ. The CDR3 extends over 14 amino acids. The CDR3 here is CASSVIQGGETQYF. CDR3 sequence (DNA): TGCGCCAGCAGCGTCATCCAGGGTGGGGAGACCCAGTACTTC.

The J gene is TRBJ1-1, the V gene TRBV5-5; 9 bases are a match to TRBD1. The CDR3 covers 15 residues. Trimming removed 2 bases from V and 5 bases from J; junction bases left unmatched: 7. Per germline, CDR1 SGHKS and CDR2 YYEKEE (reference sequence). The CDR3 loop reads CASSFTYGTGTEAFF. The CDR3 DNA is TGTGCCAGCAGCTTTACATATGGGACAGGGACTGAAGCTTTCTTT. Full variable domain (outside the CDR3, taken from reference TRBV5-5 and TRBJ1-1): DAGVTQSPTHLIKTRGQQVTLRCSPISGHKSVSWYQQVLGQGPQFIFQYYEKEERGRGNFPDRFSARQFPNYSSELNVNALLLGDSALYLCASSFTYGTGTEAFFGQGTRLTVV.